The text below deals with one T cell receptor (beta chain). The target of this receptor is not known. The sample holds no much larger clone one base away, and base qualities are not on file. This sample stems from a study of blood T cell repertoires in COVID-19 (dated by TCRdb to 2020 to 2021). For the wider study: Collaborator samples came from the United States, Italy and Spain and covered acute and convalescent phases of COVID-19. HLA class I and class II types, where available, came from metadata supplied by the sample provider rather than from assay-based typing. Deeply sampled blood TCRbeta repertoires from subjects exposed to, actively infected with, or recovered from COVID-19 were included in the dataset. Nearly every sample came with metadata listing a de-identified subject ID, COVID-19 status, age in years and sex. Samples came from the ongoing ImmuneRACE study (first 160 participants) plus 1,254 subjects from 6 global collaborators. A freely available public database, intended as a resource for researchers studying the immune response to SARS-CoV-2, is where the repertoires were released. The prospective study material was composed of cDNA or gDNA derived from T cells, B-cell-depleted T cells, or PBMCs. The investigation overall reported the following: The amount of clinical and demographic metadata varied by source and participant and was provided uncurated.

The immunoSEQ Assay, a bias-controlled multiplex PCR, was used to amplify TCRbeta CDR3 regions from genomic DNA. The study's processing was this. The number of nucleated cells in each sample was estimated by amplification of reference gene primers within the assay. To quantify the absolute abundance of each unique TCRbeta CDR3 rearrangement, sequence reads were collapsed and filtered. For each sample, productive Simpson clonality was calculated as the square root of Simpson's diversity index over productive rearrangements. TCRdb holds this immuneACCESS table with in-frame rearrangements only. Some clones are missing; in checked studies, unresolved V genes explain under half, and the rest has no known cause. The DNA gave D and trimming, while V, J and clone size come from that table. Across this sample there are over 200,000 clones, with more than 80% seen only once. Together, the top ten hold 2% to 3% of the sample.

The CDR3 spans 13 residues, from the cysteine through the phenylalanine. Just CDR3 DNA is preserved here, 39 bases in frame from base 1. The V and J ends are trimmed by 1 base and 7 bases, leaving 10 bases between them. Looking up the germline V gene (reference sequence) yields CDR1 SEHNR and CDR2 FQNEAQ. One collaborating source in Seattle enrolled patients while the patients were actively infected and followed the patients over time throughout the course of disease. Whole blood was collected in K2EDTA tubes by collaborating institutions according to the institutions' own protocols. For TCRbeta analysis, collaborators shipped samples as frozen whole blood, isolated PBMCs, or DNA extracted from either of those sample types.

This receptor was identified in a man younger than 45 with COVID-19, enrolled during active disease. The chain employs TRBV7-9 and TRBJ1-1; a tentative D match to TRBD1 spans 5 bases. Sequenced input: peripheral blood. The encoded CDR3 is CASSLEMGGEAFF. The nucleotides are TGTGCCAGCAGCTTAGAGATGGGGGGTGAAGCTTTCTTT.